Listed here are 10 T cell receptor beta chains from one sample, sequenced in a study of T cells in Graves' hyperthyroidism and ophthalmopathy. Amplified TCR beta CDR3 regions came from RNA transcripts. Primed by the HTBI set, a first-round RT-PCR was run on the TCR CDR3. One entry per CDR3 protein results from TCRdb running MiXCR on the multiplex PCR reads. Of 400,000 to 550,000 distinct CDR3 sequences in the sample, roughly 25% are singletons; the top ten hold 11%. Input material: blood. The receptors shown here come from a woman aged 30 to 39 with Graves' ophthalmopathy.

This clonotype was counted at least ten times. The chain has TRBV30 and TRBJ1-1; D not certain. Germline CDR1 reads GTSNPN; CDR2 reads SVGIG (reference sequence). V was clipped by 3 bases and J by 0 bases, with 8 bases between them. This CDR3 has 13 amino acids. The DNA of the CDR3 is TGTGCCTGGAGGGTTATCATGAACACTGAAGCTTTCTTT. Protein product: CAWRVIMNTEAFF. The whole variable domain, filled in from reference TRBV30 and TRBJ1-1, reads SQTIHQWPATLVQPVGSPLSLECTVEGTSNPNLYWYRQAAGRGLQLLFYSVGIGQISSEVPQNLSASRPQDRQFILSSKKLLLSDSGFYLCAWRVIMNTEAFFGQGTRLTVV.

The sample holds many counts of this clonotype. In DNA form, the CDR3 reads TGTGCCAGCCAAGACCAGGAGAACACTGAAGCTTTCTTT. Translation: CASQDQENTEAFF. The rearrangement joins TRBV6-2 or TRBV6-3 to TRBJ1-1; D gene unclear. This CDR3 region has 13 residues. V was trimmed by 8 bases and J by 1 base, leaving 11 bases between them. Germline V gives CDR1 MNHEY, CDR2 SVGEGT.

J is TRBJ1-6 and V is TRBV11-2; D is uncertain. Germline V gives CDR1 SGHAT, CDR2 FQNNGV. Trimming took off 0 bases at V and 11 bases at J, with 14 bases between the two ends. CDR3 length: 15 residues. This chain's CDR3 is CASSLDLTFSPPLHF. As DNA, the CDR3 is TGTGCCAGCAGCTTAGACTTGACTTTCAGCCCACCCCTCCACTTT.

V and J are TRBV6-1 and TRBJ2-5, with a tentative D call TRBD1 (5 bases). The CDR3 length is 14 residues. Trimming removed 9 bases at V and 2 bases at J, with 16 bases between. Germline V gene lookup returns CDR1 MNHNS and CDR2 SASEGT. CDR3 amino acids: CASKTDTSQETQYF. CDR3 bases: TGTGCCAGTAAGACAGATACTTCACAAGAGACCCAGTACTTC.

In its sample, this clonotype was seen many times. The chain combines TRBV12-3 or TRBV12-4 with TRBJ1-6, with D possibly matching TRBD1 (5 bases). Trimming left V 3 bases short and J 5 bases short, with 8 bases between. This CDR3 comprises 14 residues. CDR3: CASSFSGNNSPLHF. The CDR3 nucleotides are TGTGCCAGCAGTTTTTCAGGGAATAATTCACCCCTCCACTTT.

The table lists this clonotype with many counts. The chain combines TRBV19 with TRBJ2-7, with 10 positions matching TRBD2. CDR1 and CDR2 from the germline V gene are LNHDA and SQIVND (reference sequence). The V segment lost 1 base and the J segment 3 bases; nucleotides outside the gene matches: 6. This CDR3 is 16 amino acids long. In nucleotides, the CDR3 is TGTGCCAGTAGTATAGCCAGCGGGGGGGGCCTCTACGAGCAGTACTTC. Its translation: CASSIASGGGLYEQYF. Together with reference TRBV19 and TRBJ2-7, the CDR3 gives the full variable domain: DGGITQSPKYLFRKEGQNVTLSCEQNLNHDAMYWYRQDPGQGLRLIYYSQIVNDFQKGDIAEGYSVSREKKESFPLTVTSAQKNPTAFYLCASSIASGGGLYEQYFGPGTRLTVT.

This clonotype appeared many times. The V call is TRBV27, the J call TRBJ1-5; 9 bases are a match to TRBD1. This CDR3 contains 14 residues. Per the germline V gene, CDR1 is MNHEY and CDR2 is SMNVEV (reference sequence). V lost 6 bases and J lost 7; bases outside the gene matches: 7. Written as DNA, the CDR3 is TGTGCCAGCAGCGTAGGGACAGGGTGGCAGCCCCAGCATTTT. Protein product: CASSVGTGWQPQHF.

The sample holds many counts of this clonotype. The chain has TRBV11-1 and TRBJ1-1; D not resolved. The CDR3 runs to 17 residues. Deletions cut 1 base from V and 1 base from J, with 16 bases between. CDR1 is SGHAT and CDR2 is FQDESV in the germline V gene (reference sequence). The CDR3 coding sequence is TGTGCCAGCAGCTTAGTTGCCGGACCGGGAGGGAACACTGAAGCTTTCTTT. Translation gives CASSLVAGPGGNTEAFF.

This clonotype was observed many times. The chain couples TRBV12-3 or TRBV12-4 to TRBJ1-2; D is undetermined. V lost 2 bases to trimming and J lost 2 bases, with 9 bases between them. This CDR3 comprises 14 residues. The CDR3 sequence: CASSLNSRNYGYTF. DNA for the CDR3: TGTGCCAGCAGTTTAAACAGTAGGAACTATGGCTACACCTTC.

This chain links TRBV20-1 with TRBJ2-7; 8 nucleotides line up with TRBD1. Losses at the gene ends were 3 bases for V and 4 bases for J; bases not matched to a gene: 11. Germline V lookup: CDR1 DFQATT, CDR2 SNEGSKA (reference sequence). This CDR3 comprises 15 residues. The chain's CDR3 is CSARSRDRKLYEQYF. DNA for the CDR3: TGCAGTGCTAGGAGCCGGGACAGGAAATTGTACGAGCAGTACTTC.